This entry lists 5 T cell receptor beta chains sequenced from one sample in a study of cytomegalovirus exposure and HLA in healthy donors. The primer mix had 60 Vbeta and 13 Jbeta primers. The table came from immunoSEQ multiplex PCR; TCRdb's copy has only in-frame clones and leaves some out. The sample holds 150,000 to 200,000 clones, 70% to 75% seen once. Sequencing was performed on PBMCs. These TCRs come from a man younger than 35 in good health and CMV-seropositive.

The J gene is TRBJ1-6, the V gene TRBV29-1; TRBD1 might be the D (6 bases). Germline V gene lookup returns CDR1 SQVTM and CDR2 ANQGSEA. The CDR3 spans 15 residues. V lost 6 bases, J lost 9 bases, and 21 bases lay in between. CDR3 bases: TGCAGCGTGGGGGCAGCCTCCTTGACGGGTTCACCCCTCCACTTT. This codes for CSVGAASLTGSPLHF.

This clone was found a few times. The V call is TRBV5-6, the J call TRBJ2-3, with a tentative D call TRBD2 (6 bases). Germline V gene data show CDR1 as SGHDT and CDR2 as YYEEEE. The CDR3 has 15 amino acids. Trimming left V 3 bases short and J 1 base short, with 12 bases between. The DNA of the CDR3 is TGTGCCAGCAGCTGGGGGGTATCCGGCACAGATACGCAGTATTTT. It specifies CASSWGVSGTDTQYF.

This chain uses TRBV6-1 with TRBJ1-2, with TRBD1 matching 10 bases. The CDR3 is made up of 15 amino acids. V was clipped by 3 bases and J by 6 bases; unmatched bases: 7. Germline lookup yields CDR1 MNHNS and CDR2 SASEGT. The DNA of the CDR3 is TGTGCCAGCAGTGATAGACAGGGGGCCCCAAATGGCTACACCTTC. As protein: CASSDRQGAPNGYTF.

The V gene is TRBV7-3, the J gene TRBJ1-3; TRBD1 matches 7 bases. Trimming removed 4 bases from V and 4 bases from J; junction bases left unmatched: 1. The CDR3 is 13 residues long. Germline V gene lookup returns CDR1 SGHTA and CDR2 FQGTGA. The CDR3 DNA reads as TGTGCCAGCAGCTCGGACAGGGGAAACACCATATATTTT. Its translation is CASSSDRGNTIYF.

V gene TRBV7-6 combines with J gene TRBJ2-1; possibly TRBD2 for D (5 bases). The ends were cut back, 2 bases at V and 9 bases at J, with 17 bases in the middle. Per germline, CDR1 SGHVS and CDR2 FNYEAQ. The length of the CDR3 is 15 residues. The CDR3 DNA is TGTGCCAGCAGCTTAAGGGCTAGCTACTCTATTGAGCAGTTCTTC. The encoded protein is CASSLRASYSIEQFF.